This TCR beta chain was recorded in a study of radiotherapy plus CTLA-4 blockade in lung cancer. Germline V gene lookup returns CDR1 MNHEY and CDR2 SMNVEV (reference sequence). CDR3 length: 17 residues. V lost 6 bases, J lost 3 bases, and 24 bases lay in between. The repertoire was sequenced with immunoSEQ multiplex PCR; TCRdb's copy has only in-frame clones and lacks some. Found here are tens of thousands of clones, roughly four fifths of them singletons; the top ten hold 0.82%. The sequence derives from a human donor with non-small cell lung cancer who had stable disease on radiotherapy plus ipilimumab. This chain joins TRBV27 and TRBJ2-7; D possibly corresponds to TRBD2 (7 bases). This sample comprised peripheral blood, obtained from a patient treated with radiotherapy plus ipilimumab. This chain's CDR3 is CASSRPSMGGRHYEQYF. CDR3 DNA: TGTGCCAGCAGCCGACCCTCAATGGGGGGGCGTCACTACGAGCAGTACTTC.